This T cell receptor (beta chain) appears in the sequencing data of a study of blood T cell repertoires in COVID-19. Background on the study: PBMCs, B-cell-depleted T cells, or T cells were the source of the cDNA or gDNA that made up the material.

Per the study methods: Researchers report that nucleated cell counts were estimated from reference gene primer amplification. TCRdb's copy holds only in-frame clones and misses some; the assay was immunoSEQ multiplex PCR. V, J and clone size were drawn from that table, and D and trimming were deduced from the DNA. The top ten hold around 0.7% of the sample, which has around 250,000 clones, roughly 88% seen once. The V gene end was trimmed by 6 bases and the J gene end by 6 bases; junction bases not matched to a gene: 8. The germline V gene encodes CDR1 MNHEY and CDR2 SMNVEV (reference sequence). The CDR3 covers 14 residues.

The chain is built from TRBV27 and TRBJ1-2, with 9 bases matching TRBD1. This receptor was obtained from a human donor in a cohort sampled during active COVID-19. Sequencing was carried out using peripheral blood. CDR3 sequence (DNA): TGTGCCAGCAGGCGGACAGGGGCGACTAATGGCTACACCTTC. Protein product: CASRRTGATNGYTF.